This paragraph covers one TCR beta chain sequence. The data are from a study of blood T cell repertoires in COVID-19. Study in general: T cells, B-cell-depleted T cells, or PBMCs supplied cDNA or gDNA.

CDR3 length: 15 residues. From germline, CDR1 is MNHEY and CDR2 SVGAGI. With 4 bases clipped from V and 4 bases from J, the junction kept 6 bases outside the gene matches. For recovered donors of Cohort 3, there were two negative PCRs, clearance, or symptom resolution. Generated by immunoSEQ multiplex PCR, the TCRdb table keeps only in-frame clones and is missing some. The sample holds 150,000 to 200,000 clones; 70% to 85% are singletons and the top ten take approximately 14%. The sequence was obtained from a man aged 45 to 65 who had recovered from COVID-19. This chain joins TRBV6-5 and TRBJ2-7; the match to TRBD2 covers 11 bases. Sequenced input: PBMCs or T cells enriched from blood (not recorded which). This CDR3 reads CASSSNSGGAYEQYF. CDR3 coding DNA: TGTGCCAGCAGTTCTAATAGCGGGGGGGCTTACGAGCAGTACTTC.